The sequence of this T cell receptor (beta chain) was determined in a study of cytomegalovirus exposure and HLA in healthy donors. Study-wide context: Assignment to the Caucasian-associated ancestry cluster applied to approximately 80% of the approximately 400 genotyped donors. Whole-study findings and limits: Later analysis indicated greater clonal expansion among HLA-associated TCR beta chains than among equally common other chains. Highly shared sequence variants in one cluster were likely a sequencing artifact.

PCR amplification relied on 60 Vbeta primers (plus 13 Jbeta primers). TCRdb keeps only in-frame clones here, not all; method: immunoSEQ multiplex PCR. The sample holds around 140,000 clones, around 81% seen once. This clone was detected only a few times. What it recognizes is unknown. The CDR3 is 15 amino acids. This clonotype originated in a man aged 50-59 years in good health and CMV-seronegative. The sequencing input was PBMCs. The V gene is TRBV21-1, the J gene TRBJ1-2; the listed D gene, TRBD1, was not tested against the DNA. TRBV21-1 is listed as a pseudogene. This chain's CDR3 is CASSKMGQGSYGYTF. The DNA of the CDR3 is TGTGCCAGCAGCAAAATGGGACAGGGGTCCTATGGCTACACCTTC.